Following are 26 T cell receptor beta chains from one sample sequenced in a study of blood T cell repertoires in COVID-19. The method was immunoSEQ multiplex PCR; TCRdb's version includes in-frame clones alone and lacks a portion of them. The repertoire holds some 350,000 clones, around 91% seen once, with 1% in the top ten. The sequencing input was PBMCs or T cells enriched from blood (not recorded which). These receptors all come from a man aged 18 to 29 who had recovered from COVID-19.

The chain combines TRBV6-5 with TRBJ2-5; D is unclear. The V end lost 8 bases, the J end lost 5 bases, and 12 bases lay between the germline ends. The CDR3 extends over 12 amino acids. The germline V gene encodes CDR1 MNHEY and CDR2 SVGAGI. The CDR3 nucleotides are TGTGCCAGCGCCCCCGGGTGGGAGACCCAGTACTTC. Its protein product is CASAPGWETQYF.

This clone was counted a single time. The chain is built from TRBV29-1 and TRBJ2-1; 7 bases line up with TRBD2. This CDR3 is built from 15 residues. J gave up 2 bases and V 5 bases, and 9 bases lay outside the gene matches. The germline CDR1 and CDR2 sequences are SQVTM and ANQGSEA. CDR3 nucleotides: TGCAGCGTTCCAGCGGGGCAAGCCACCTACAATGAGCAGTTCTTC. This codes for CSVPAGQATYNEQFF.

This chain links TRBV3-1 (or the pseudogene TRBV3-2) with TRBJ2-1, with 10 nucleotides matching TRBD2. Germline V CDR1 and CDR2: LGHDT, YNNKEL (reference sequence). Trimming removed 4 bases from V and 4 bases from J; junction bases left unmatched: 4. The CDR3 consists of 15 residues. The CDR3 DNA reads as TGTGCCAGCAGCCTCCTAGCGGGAGCTTACAATGAGCAGTTCTTC. This gives the protein CASSLLAGAYNEQFF.

The rearrangement uses TRBV29-1 and TRBJ2-7, with 11 bases matching TRBD2. The junction had 4 bases not matched to a gene; V was cut back by 3 bases and J by 3 bases. This CDR3 is built from 14 residues. The germline CDR1 and CDR2 sequences are SQVTM and ANQGSEA. CDR3 loop: CSVDGTSGHYEQYF. Written as DNA, the CDR3 is TGCAGCGTTGACGGGACTAGCGGACACTACGAGCAGTACTTC.

This chain links TRBV29-1 with TRBJ2-7; D is perhaps TRBD2 (6 bases). The CDR3 sequence is 14 residues long. The V gene's germline CDR1 is SQVTM and CDR2 ANQGSEA. V was trimmed by 2 bases and J by 2 bases, leaving 13 bases between them. The CDR3 DNA follows: TGCAGCGTTGAACCCGGGACTGTACCCTACGAGCAGTACTTC. It codes for CSVEPGTVPYEQYF.

The rearrangement links TRBV27 to TRBJ1-6, with D maybe TRBD1 (5 bases). CDR3 length equals 17 residues. Germline V lookup: CDR1 MNHEY, CDR2 SMNVEV (reference sequence). V shed 2 bases and J shed 10 bases, with 21 bases lying between them. The CDR3 reads CASSLRGLRSNNSPLHF. CDR3 DNA: TGTGCCAGCAGTTTACGGGGACTCAGGTCGAACAACTCACCCCTCCACTTT.

The genes are TRBV2 and TRBJ2-2; 7 bases agree with TRBD1. The germline gives CDR1 SNHLY, CDR2 FYNNEI. V gave up 2 bases and J gave up 4 bases; unmatched junction bases: 4. The CDR3 spans 15 residues. The chain's CDR3 is CASSERAGGTGELFF. The CDR3 nucleotides are TGTGCCAGCAGTGAAAGGGCAGGGGGCACCGGGGAGCTGTTTTTT.

This sequence joins TRBV2 and TRBJ2-7; no firm D call. The length of the CDR3 is 15 residues. The germline gives CDR1 SNHLY, CDR2 FYNNEI. Trimming took 1 base from V and 4 from J, leaving 14 bases between them. The CDR3 reads CASSEVKIRFYEQYF. The CDR3 bases are TGTGCCAGCAGTGAAGTAAAGATTAGATTTTACGAGCAGTACTTC.

In its sample, this clone was seen once. The genes are TRBV5-8 and TRBJ2-1, with D possibly matching TRBD2 (5 bases). CDR3 length: 16 amino acids. Germline V lookup: CDR1 SGHTS, CDR2 YDEGEE. V was pared by 0 bases and J by 0 bases, with 10 bases between. The CDR3, as DNA: TGTGCCAGCAGCTTGGGAACGGGAAGCTCCTACAATGAGCAGTTCTTC. Translating gives CASSLGTGSSYNEQFF.

The chain has TRBV7-9 and TRBJ1-2; 9 positions match TRBD1. The CDR3 runs to 16 residues. CDR1 is SEHNR, CDR2 FQNEAQ, per germline (reference sequence). The V and J ends lost 1 base and 2 bases, in that order; junction bases with no gene match: 5. The CDR3: CASSLVVGQGNYGYTF. The CDR3 DNA follows: TGTGCCAGCAGCTTAGTCGTTGGACAGGGGAACTATGGCTACACCTTC.

This chain connects TRBV19 to TRBJ2-7, with a weak D call TRBD2 (5 bases). Germline V gene lookup returns CDR1 LNHDA and CDR2 SQIVND (reference sequence). CDR3 length: 14 residues. The V end lost 5 bases, the J end lost 2 bases, and 13 bases lay between the germline ends. Here the CDR3 reads CASSDGREAYEQYF. The CDR3 DNA follows: TGTGCCAGTAGTGATGGTCGGGAAGCCTACGAGCAGTACTTC.

This clone occurred a few times. The rearrangement joins TRBV7-9 to TRBJ1-1; a possible D gene is TRBD1 (5 bases). The V gene lost 7 bases and the J gene lost 3 bases, with 18 bases spanning the gap. Germline CDR1 is SEHNR and CDR2 is FQNEAQ (reference sequence). The CDR3 totals 15 residues. The CDR3 region is CASIGESMGYTEAFF. CDR3 DNA sequence: TGTGCCAGCATAGGGGAATCGATGGGGTACACTGAAGCTTTCTTT.

The V gene is TRBV29-1, the J gene TRBJ1-1; possible D gene TRBD1, 5 bases. Germline V gene sequence: CDR1 SQVTM, CDR2 ANQGSEA. Trimming removed 2 bases at V and 4 bases at J, with 14 bases between. The CDR3 is made up of 14 amino acids. CDR3 sequence reads: CSVERVAGPTEAFF. The CDR3 DNA is TGCAGCGTTGAAAGGGTCGCAGGGCCCACTGAAGCTTTCTTT.

The V gene is TRBV7-6, the J gene TRBJ2-1; a possible D gene is TRBD1 (6 bases). V was shortened by 2 bases and J by 7 bases, with 12 bases between the two germline ends. The CDR3 has 14 amino acids. Germline-derived CDR1 and CDR2 are SGHVS and FNYEAQ. Here the CDR3 DNA reads TGTGCCAGCAGCTTAAACACAGGGTATAATGAGCAGTTCTTC. Encoded protein: CASSLNTGYNEQFF.

As for this clone: Mismatch with germline at one junction end may stem from a read error. The chain recombines TRBV5-6 with TRBJ1-6, with D unresolved. The CDR3 is 14 residues long. CDR1 and CDR2 from the germline V gene are SGHDT and YYEEEE. The CDR3 protein is CASTLRGTNSPLHF. In nucleotides, the CDR3 is TGTGCCAGCACCTTGCGCGGAACAAATTCACCCCTCCACTTT. The full variable domain, with the rest looked up from reference TRBV5-6 and TRBJ1-6, is DAGVTQSPTHLIKTRGQQVTLRCSPKSGHDTVSWYQQALGQGPQFIFQYYEEEERQRGNFPDRFSGHQFPNYSSELNVNALLLGDSALYLCASTLRGTNSPLHFGNGTRLTVT.

The chain recombines TRBV7-9 with TRBJ1-5; unclear D gene. The germline V gene encodes CDR1 SEHNR and CDR2 FQNEAQ (reference sequence). The CDR3 has 15 residues. With 8 bases removed from V and 0 bases from J, the gap between germline ends came to 14 bases. The CDR3: CASGTGRDSNQPQHF. For the CDR3, the DNA is TGTGCCAGCGGCACCGGGAGAGATAGCAATCAGCCCCAGCATTTT.

This CDR3 reads CASSPRQKRDEKLFF. The CDR3 DNA reads TGTGCCAGCTCACCACGGCAGAAGAGGGATGAAAAACTGTTTTTT. The gene calls are TRBV18 and TRBJ1-4; D is undetermined. From germline, CDR1 is KGHSH and CDR2 LQKENI. The CDR3 sequence is 15 residues long. With 1 base removed from V and 6 bases from J, the gap between germline ends came to 12 bases.

The chain combines TRBV29-1 with TRBJ2-2, with TRBD1 as a possible D gene (5 bases). The CDR3 runs 12 residues. Germline V gene data show CDR1 as SQVTM and CDR2 as ANQGSEA. CDR3 bases: TGCAGTGTCAGCGTGGGGCCCGGGGAGCTGTTTTTT. It encodes CSVSVGPGELFF.

This clone has only a few counts. The rearrangement joins TRBV24-1 to TRBJ2-5, with no clear D. Germline V gene lookup returns CDR1 KGHDR and CDR2 SFDVKD. Trimming took 10 bases from V and 2 from J, leaving 7 bases between them. The CDR3 covers 11 residues. CDR3 protein: CATSSQETQYF. The CDR3 coding sequence is TGTGCCACGAGTTCTCAAGAGACCCAGTACTTC.

This chain links TRBV7-6 with TRBJ1-3; tentatively, D is TRBD1 (5 bases). Germline loops: CDR1 SGHVS, CDR2 FNYEAQ. V shed 4 bases and J shed 0 bases, with 10 bases lying between them. The CDR3 is made up of 15 amino acids. The CDR3 nucleotides are TGTGCCAGCAGCTCACAGGAGAGCTCTGGAAACACCATATATTTT. Protein: CASSSQESSGNTIYF.

CDR3 region: CASSLPGQGISGELFF. In nucleotides, the CDR3 is TGTGCCAGCAGCCTCCCGGGACAGGGTATCTCCGGGGAGCTGTTTTTT. The chain is built from TRBV28 and TRBJ2-2; TRBD1 matches at 9 bases. V shed 6 bases and J 6 bases; nucleotides not matched to a gene: 11. The CDR3 contains 16 residues. Germline values: CDR1 MDHEN, CDR2 SYDVKM.

This sequence joins TRBV11-2 and TRBJ2-3, with TRBD1 matching 8 bases. Trimming cost V 5 bases and J 2 bases; bases outside gene matches: 6. CDR3 size: 15 residues. The germline V gene encodes CDR1 SGHAT and CDR2 FQNNGV. The CDR3 protein is CASSKDRGNTDTQYF. In nucleotides, the CDR3 is TGTGCCAGCAGCAAAGACAGGGGAAACACAGATACGCAGTATTTT.

The chain recombines TRBV19 with TRBJ2-7, with 10 bases aligning to TRBD1. This CDR3 is 14 amino acids long. Germline CDR1 and CDR2: LNHDA and SQIVND (reference sequence). J lost 5 bases, V lost 5 bases, and 6 bases had no gene match. CDR3: CASSHRTGGDEQYF. Here the CDR3 DNA reads TGTGCCAGTAGTCATCGGACAGGGGGGGACGAGCAGTACTTC.

V usage is TRBV27 and J usage is TRBJ1-1; D is possibly TRBD1 (6 bases). The V end was cut by 8 bases, the J end by 4 bases, with 20 bases between. In germline, CDR1 is MNHEY, CDR2 SMNVEV (reference sequence). The CDR3 is 15 amino acids. The CDR3 sequence: CASGQRPGDGTEAFF. Written as DNA, the CDR3 is TGTGCCAGCGGCCAGCGCCCAGGGGATGGCACTGAAGCTTTCTTT.

V is TRBV9 and J is TRBJ2-3; a possible D gene is TRBD2 (5 bases). There are 15 residues in the CDR3. The ends were cut back, 3 bases at V and 6 bases at J, with 17 bases in the middle. Germline V lookup: CDR1 SGDLS, CDR2 YYNGEE. The CDR3 bases are TGTGCCAGCAGCGGCGGAGCGGCCCTGGATGATACGCAGTATTTT. Translated, it gives CASSGGAALDDTQYF.

V and J are TRBV4-1 and TRBJ1-3; D possibly corresponds to TRBD1 (5 bases). Germline CDR1 MGHRA, CDR2 YSYEKL. V was pared by 2 bases and J by 0 bases, with 17 bases between. This CDR3 spans 18 amino acids. CDR3 sequence (DNA): TGCGCCAGCAGCCAACTCCCAACTCAGGGTTTCTCTGGAAACACCATATATTTT. It translates to CASSQLPTQGFSGNTIYF.